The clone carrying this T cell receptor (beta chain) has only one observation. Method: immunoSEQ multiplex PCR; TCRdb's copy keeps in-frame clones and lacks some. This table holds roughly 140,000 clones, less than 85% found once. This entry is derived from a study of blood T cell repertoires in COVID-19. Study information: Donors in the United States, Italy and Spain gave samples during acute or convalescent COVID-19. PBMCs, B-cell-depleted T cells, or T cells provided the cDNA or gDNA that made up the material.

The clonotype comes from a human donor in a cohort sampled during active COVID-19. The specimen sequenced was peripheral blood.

For the CDR3, the DNA is TGTGCCAGCACCGGACAGGGGATAGGAGGCTACACCTTC. Protein product: CASTGQGIGGYTF. The rearrangement links TRBV27 to TRBJ1-2; 9 nucleotides match TRBD1. Germline V gives CDR1 MNHEY, CDR2 SMNVEV (reference sequence). This CDR3 is built from 13 residues. The junction had 8 bases not matched to a gene; V was cut back by 7 bases and J by 8 bases.